This is a list of T cell receptor beta chains from one sample in a study of blood T cell repertoires in COVID-19. Generated by immunoSEQ multiplex PCR, the TCRdb table keeps only in-frame clones and is missing some. The sample includes roughly 70,000 clones, about nine tenths of them seen just once. The source material was peripheral blood. These receptors originate from a woman of 80 years or more with active or convalescent COVID-19. Each CDR3 is given with its conserved first and last residue. The D gene is left open where the match is weak. Clone size, where shown, is once, few, many, or a class for clones that have expanded.

CDR3 DNA: TGTGCCAGCAGACCGGGACAGGTGAATTCACCCCTCCACTTT
CDR3 protein: CASRPGQVNSPLHF
V gene: TRBV28
J gene: TRBJ1-6
D gene: TRBD1
clone size: NA

CDR3 DNA: TGTGCCAGCAGCTTAAGCGGACAGAGCTCCTACGAGCAGTACTTC
CDR3 protein: CASSLSGQSSYEQYF
V gene: TRBV7-2
J gene: TRBJ2-7
D gene: NA
clone size: NA

CDR3 DNA: TGTGCCAGCAGCTTAACAGGGAATTCGGTCAGAAACACCATATATTTT
CDR3 protein: CASSLTGNSVRNTIYF
V gene: TRBV5-6
J gene: TRBJ1-3
D gene: NA
clone size: once

CDR3 DNA: TGCGCCAGCAGCCAAGCCCCGGGGTTAGCGGGGGTCACCGGGGAGCTGTTTTTT
CDR3 protein: CASSQAPGLAGVTGELFF
V gene: TRBV4-3
J gene: TRBJ2-2
D gene: TRBD2
clone size: NA

CDR3 DNA: TGTGCCTCCACAACCGGGACTTATGGAAACACCATATATTTT
CDR3 protein: CASTTGTYGNTIYF
V gene: TRBV19
J gene: TRBJ1-3
D gene: NA
clone size: NA

CDR3 DNA: TGTGCCAGCAGCACAAACACCGGGGAGCTGTTTTTT
CDR3 protein: CASSTNTGELFF
V gene: TRBV9
J gene: TRBJ2-2
D gene: NA
clone size: NA

CDR3 DNA: TGTGCCAGCAGTTACTCACTAGCCAGCGATACGCAGTATTTT
CDR3 protein: CASSYSLASDTQYF
V gene: TRBV6-5
J gene: TRBJ2-3
D gene: NA
clone size: NA

CDR3 DNA: TGTGCCAGCATCCCTCCTCCCGGAGATACGCAGTATTTT
CDR3 protein: CASIPPPGDTQYF
V gene: TRBV7-2
J gene: TRBJ2-3
D gene: NA
clone size: NA

CDR3 DNA: TGCGCCAGCAGCCAAGTTTTTGACAGCTATAATTCACCCCTCCACTTT
CDR3 protein: CASSQVFDSYNSPLHF
V gene: TRBV4-1
J gene: TRBJ1-6
D gene: NA
clone size: few

CDR3 DNA: TGCGCCAGCAGTGAGTCGACAGGGGGCAATAATTCACCCCTCCACTTT
CDR3 protein: CASSESTGGNNSPLHF
V gene: TRBV10-2
J gene: TRBJ1-6
D gene: TRBD1
clone size: NA

CDR3 DNA: TGTGCCAGCAACCGTGAGGGAAACTACACCGGGGAGCTGTTTTTT
CDR3 protein: CASNREGNYTGELFF
V gene: TRBV2
J gene: TRBJ2-2
D gene: NA
clone size: NA

CDR3 DNA: TGTGCCAGCAGTTGGGGGGACAGGGGGTTCGCCGAAGCTTTCTTT
CDR3 protein: CASSWGDRGFAEAFF
V gene: TRBV2
J gene: TRBJ1-1
D gene: TRBD1
clone size: NA

CDR3 DNA: TGCGCCAGCAGTGAGTCGCCCCTGGGGAGGGGCAATCAGCCCCAGCATTTT
CDR3 protein: CASSESPLGRGNQPQHF
V gene: TRBV10-1
J gene: TRBJ1-5
D gene: NA
clone size: NA

CDR3 DNA: TGTGCCAGCAGTTTATCGCCGGAGAGCTCCTACGAGCAGTACTTC
CDR3 protein: CASSLSPESSYEQYF
V gene: TRBV27
J gene: TRBJ2-7
D gene: NA
clone size: NA

CDR3 DNA: TGTGCCAGCAGCAGAGGACAGGCCAACACTGAAGCTTTCTTT
CDR3 protein: CASSRGQANTEAFF
V gene: TRBV7-2
J gene: TRBJ1-1
D gene: TRBD1
clone size: NA

CDR3 DNA: TGTGCCAGCTCACCCGGACAGGGGGCCCGCGAGCAGTACTTC
CDR3 protein: CASSPGQGAREQYF
V gene: TRBV18
J gene: TRBJ2-7
D gene: TRBD1
clone size: NA

CDR3 DNA: TGTGCCAGCAGCCAAGGTGTAAGAAGCGGGGGGGCAGGGGATACGCAGTATTTT
CDR3 protein: CASSQGVRSGGAGDTQYF
V gene: TRBV4-2
J gene: TRBJ2-3
D gene: TRBD2
clone size: NA

CDR3 DNA: TGTGCCAGCAGCTTAAATAGTTCACCCCTCCACTTT
CDR3 protein: CASSLNSSPLHF
V gene: TRBV11-2
J gene: TRBJ1-6
D gene: NA
clone size: NA

CDR3 DNA: TGTGCCAGCAGCCAATCCGGGACAGGGGCCTACGAGCAGTACTTC
CDR3 protein: CASSQSGTGAYEQYF
V gene: TRBV11-3
J gene: TRBJ2-7
D gene: TRBD1
clone size: NA

CDR3 DNA: TGCGCCAGCAGTACCGACCGGGAGACCGGGGAGCTGTTTTTT
CDR3 protein: CASSTDRETGELFF
V gene: TRBV10-1
J gene: TRBJ2-2
D gene: NA
clone size: NA

CDR3 DNA: TGTGCCAGCACCCGTCAGCGAGGTAACACCGGGGAGCTGTTTTTT
CDR3 protein: CASTRQRGNTGELFF
V gene: TRBV11-2
J gene: TRBJ2-2
D gene: NA
clone size: NA

CDR3 DNA: TGTGCCAGTAGGATCAATGTTGGCACCCCAGGAGGCGAGCAGTACTTC
CDR3 protein: CASRINVGTPGGEQYF
V gene: TRBV19
J gene: TRBJ2-7
D gene: NA
clone size: NA

CDR3 DNA: TGTGCCAGCAGCTTCGGGACTAGCGGGGGCACTCCCTACAATGAGCAGTTCTTC
CDR3 protein: CASSFGTSGGTPYNEQFF
V gene: TRBV7-3
J gene: TRBJ2-1
D gene: TRBD2
clone size: NA

CDR3 DNA: TGTGCCAGCAGCCCAACGGGACTAGCCTCCTACGAGCAGTACTTC
CDR3 protein: CASSPTGLASYEQYF
V gene: TRBV7-8
J gene: TRBJ2-7
D gene: TRBD2
clone size: NA

CDR3 DNA: TGTGCCAGCAGTTACGCCGGCGGATACCAAGAGACCCAGTACTTC
CDR3 protein: CASSYAGGYQETQYF
V gene: TRBV6-5
J gene: TRBJ2-5
D gene: NA
clone size: NA

CDR3 DNA: TGCGCCAGCAGCCACATGCGGGATGGCTACACCTTC
CDR3 protein: CASSHMRDGYTF
V gene: TRBV4-1
J gene: TRBJ1-2
D gene: NA
clone size: NA

CDR3 DNA: TGTGCCAGCAGCTTAGCCGGGACAGGGATTGGCTACACCTTC
CDR3 protein: CASSLAGTGIGYTF
V gene: TRBV7-2
J gene: TRBJ1-2
D gene: TRBD1
clone size: NA

CDR3 DNA: TGTGCCAGTAGTACGACAGGGCGTTGGACAACTAATGAAAAACTGTTTTTT
CDR3 protein: CASSTTGRWTTNEKLFF
V gene: TRBV19
J gene: TRBJ1-4
D gene: TRBD1
clone size: NA

CDR3 DNA: TGTGCCAGCAGCTTAGACGGGACAGGGCTTTTCGATGAGCAGTTCTTC
CDR3 protein: CASSLDGTGLFDEQFF
V gene: TRBV11-3
J gene: TRBJ2-1
D gene: TRBD1
clone size: NA

CDR3 DNA: TGTGCCAGCTCTCCCCAGGCTAGCGGCTCCTACAATGAGCAGTTCTTC
CDR3 protein: CASSPQASGSYNEQFF
V gene: TRBV18
J gene: TRBJ2-1
D gene: TRBD2
clone size: NA

CDR3 DNA: TGTGCCAGCAGCGTGCGCGGGGGGTTGAATGAGCAGTTCTTC
CDR3 protein: CASSVRGGLNEQFF
V gene: TRBV9
J gene: TRBJ2-1
D gene: TRBD2
clone size: NA

CDR3 DNA: TGTGCCTGGAGTGTTGGGGGGGCGTCCAACTATGGCTACACCTTC
CDR3 protein: CAWSVGGASNYGYTF
V gene: TRBV30
J gene: TRBJ1-2
D gene: NA
clone size: NA

CDR3 DNA: TGCGCCAGCAGCTTGTTACTGGGGGCCTCTCAAGGGGAGCTGTTTTTT
CDR3 protein: CASSLLLGASQGELFF
V gene: TRBV5-1
J gene: TRBJ2-2
D gene: NA
clone size: NA

CDR3 DNA: TGTGCCAGCAGTTTCAGGGACAGGATTTACTCTGGGGCCAACGTCCTGACTTTC
CDR3 protein: CASSFRDRIYSGANVLTF
V gene: TRBV28
J gene: TRBJ2-6
D gene: TRBD1
clone size: few

CDR3 DNA: TGTGCCACGACAGGGCTCAACACTGAAGCTTTCTTT
CDR3 protein: CATTGLNTEAFF
V gene: TRBV10-3
J gene: TRBJ1-1
D gene: TRBD1
clone size: NA

CDR3 DNA: TGTGCCAGCAGCGTCCGGGACAGGGGTGGACCCCAGCATTTT
CDR3 protein: CASSVRDRGGPQHF
V gene: TRBV9
J gene: TRBJ1-5
D gene: TRBD1
clone size: NA

CDR3 DNA: TGTGCCAGCAACCGTAAAGGGACAGGCACCGGGGAGCTGTTTTTT
CDR3 protein: CASNRKGTGTGELFF
V gene: TRBV14
J gene: TRBJ2-2
D gene: TRBD1
clone size: NA

CDR3 DNA: TGTGCCAGCAGCTCCGGACAGAGGATGCCCCTCCACTTT
CDR3 protein: CASSSGQRMPLHF
V gene: TRBV7-2
J gene: TRBJ1-6
D gene: NA
clone size: once

CDR3 DNA: TGTGCCAGCCGGCGGGGGGTATCCTACGAGCAGTACTTC
CDR3 protein: CASRRGVSYEQYF
V gene: TRBV7-8
J gene: TRBJ2-7
D gene: TRBD2
clone size: NA

CDR3 DNA: TGTGCCAGCAGCTTGCCAGGGCTTAATACGCAGTATTTT
CDR3 protein: CASSLPGLNTQYF
V gene: TRBV5-8
J gene: TRBJ2-3
D gene: NA
clone size: NA

CDR3 DNA: TGTGCCAGCAGCGTAGGCGGGGTACAGGACTATGGCTACACCTTC
CDR3 protein: CASSVGGVQDYGYTF
V gene: TRBV9
J gene: TRBJ1-2
D gene: NA
clone size: NA

CDR3 DNA: TGTGCCAGCAGCCCGGATCTGTCAGGCCGCACAGATACGCAGTATTTT
CDR3 protein: CASSPDLSGRTDTQYF
V gene: TRBV5-8
J gene: TRBJ2-3
D gene: NA
clone size: NA

CDR3 DNA: TGTGCCAGCAGCCTAACCGTAAACACTGAAGCTTTCTTT
CDR3 protein: CASSLTVNTEAFF
V gene: TRBV7-2
J gene: TRBJ1-1
D gene: NA
clone size: NA

CDR3 DNA: TGTGCCAGCCACCAGCGGGGGACCTACGAGCAGTACTTC
CDR3 protein: CASHQRGTYEQYF
V gene: TRBV3-1/TRBV3-2
J gene: TRBJ2-7
D gene: TRBD2
clone size: NA

CDR3 DNA: TGTGCCAGCAGCTTAGTTGGTGGAGGAGCCTATAATTCACCCCTCCACTTT
CDR3 protein: CASSLVGGGAYNSPLHF
V gene: TRBV11-2
J gene: TRBJ1-6
D gene: NA
clone size: NA